This is a list of T cell receptor beta chains from one sample in a study of Ad26.COV2.S vaccination and SARS-CoV-2 variants. Data came from immunoSEQ multiplex PCR; TCRdb stores just in-frame clones and leaves some out. The data show hundreds of thousands of clones, around 90% seen once. The starting material was peripheral blood, obtained in a trial of Ad26.COV2.S vaccine versus placebo. The source of these receptors is a person aged 18-65 years who received the Ad26.COV2.S COVID-19 vaccine or a placebo. CDR3s include the opening cysteine and the closing phenylalanine or tryptophan. D genes are given only for firm matches. Clone size appears in some rows only: once, few, many, or a class for an expanded clone.

v_gene	d_gene	j_gene	abundance	CDR3nt	CDR3aa
TRBV6-2/TRBV6-3	-	TRBJ1-1	once	TGTGCCAGCAGCGAGGGGCTTCGAGTTCTTGACACTGAAGCTTTCTTT	CASSEGLRVLDTEAFF
TRBV29-1	-	TRBJ1-1	-	TGCAGCGTTAGGAGTAGGGAGAACACTGAAGCTTTCTTT	CSVRSRENTEAFF
TRBV7-3	-	TRBJ2-5	once	TGTGCCAGCAGCTTGTCACGTGAAGAGACCCAGTACTTC	CASSLSREETQYF
TRBV30	TRBD1	TRBJ1-5	-	TGTGCCTGGAGTCTAGGGACAGGGGAACAGCCCCAGCATTTT	CAWSLGTGEQPQHF
TRBV7-6	-	TRBJ2-1	-	TGTGCCAGCAGCTTAGGAGACAGTGAGCAGTTCTTC	CASSLGDSEQFF
TRBV19	TRBD1	TRBJ1-4	-	TGTGCCAGCGCCGGGACAGGAGGTGAAAAACTGTTTTTT	CASAGTGGEKLFF
TRBV6-5	-	TRBJ1-1	few	TGTGCCAGCAGTTACTCGGGACAAGTGTCTGGTGAAGCTTTCTTT	CASSYSGQVSGEAFF
TRBV6-1	-	TRBJ2-1	-	TGTGCCAGCAGTGAGGGTTTCAATGAGCAGTTCTTC	CASSEGFNEQFF
TRBV4-1	-	TRBJ2-1	-	TGCGCCAGCACAACTACCGTCTCCTACAATGAGCAGTTCTTC	CASTTTVSYNEQFF
TRBV6-2/TRBV6-3	-	TRBJ1-5	-	TGTGCCAGCAGTTACGGGGGCAGGGCTCAGCCCCAGCATTTT	CASSYGGRAQPQHF
TRBV7-6	TRBD2	TRBJ2-7	-	TGTGCCAGCAGCTTAGGGACTAGCGGGGGGGCAGCCTACGAGCAGTACTTC	CASSLGTSGGAAYEQYF
TRBV7-2	-	TRBJ1-6	-	TGTGCCAGCAGCTTACGGATCCGCCAGGGAAATTCACCCCTCCACTTT	CASSLRIRQGNSPLHF
TRBV19	-	TRBJ2-5	-	TGTGCCAGTAGTACGCGGACTATCCAAGAGACCCAGTACTTC	CASSTRTIQETQYF
TRBV30	TRBD1	TRBJ1-1	-	TGTGCCTGGAGGGAGACAGGGAGGGCTGAAGCTTTCTTT	CAWRETGRAEAFF
TRBV28	-	TRBJ1-2	-	TGTGCCAGCAGCCCCGATATTAGCTACACCTTC	CASSPDISYTF
TRBV9	-	TRBJ1-1	-	TGTGCCAGCAGCGTAGGGGGAGACACTGAAGCTTTCTTT	CASSVGGDTEAFF
TRBV5-1	TRBD2	TRBJ2-7	-	TGCGCCAGCAGCCCTCCGGCTAGCGGGGGATACGAGCAGTACTTC	CASSPPASGGYEQYF
TRBV28	TRBD1	TRBJ1-1	-	TGTGCCAGCACCCCTCCGCGCGGGTGGTCAGGGGGGACTGAAGCTTTCTTT	CASTPPRGWSGGTEAFF
TRBV7-2	TRBD1	TRBJ1-1	-	TGTGCCAGCAGCCGCGACGACAGGGGATTACAGTGGAACACTGAAGCTTTCTTT	CASSRDDRGLQWNTEAFF
TRBV27	-	TRBJ2-6	-	TGTGCCAGCAGACTGTACCGGGACACCCTAAAATCTGGGGCCAACGTCCTGACTTTC	CASRLYRDTLKSGANVLTF
TRBV7-3	TRBD2	TRBJ2-3	-	TGTGCCAGCAGCTTCAGACGGGAGGGGAGCACAGATACGCAGTATTTT	CASSFRREGSTDTQYF
TRBV15	-	TRBJ1-1	once	TGTGCCACCAGCGGCAGGGGTTTGAACACTGAAGCTTTCTTT	CATSGRGLNTEAFF
TRBV7-9	-	TRBJ2-3	once	TGTGCCAGCAGCCGGGACGGATTTGGGGATACGCAGTATTTT	CASSRDGFGDTQYF
TRBV6-5	TRBD2	TRBJ2-7	-	TGTGCCAGCCAATCGGGCGGGGGGGCGGAAGAGCAGTACTTC	CASQSGGGAEEQYF
TRBV7-9	-	TRBJ1-2	-	TGTGCCAGCAGCTTAATGGAGACTTCTACTGCTAGTGGCTACACCTTC	CASSLMETSTASGYTF
TRBV5-4	TRBD1	TRBJ1-2	once	TGTGCCAGCAGCTACCCCCGGGACAGGGGCCAGTCTGATTATGGCTACACCTTC	CASSYPRDRGQSDYGYTF
TRBV21-1	-	TRBJ1-5	-	TGTGCCAGCAGCAACCGGCAGGTGGAGGGTCAGCCCCAGCATTTT	CASSNRQVEGQPQHF
TRBV5-1	-	TRBJ2-1	-	TGCGCCAGCAGCTTGGAGGCCAGCTCCTACAATGAGCAGTTCTTC	CASSLEASSYNEQFF
TRBV5-1	-	TRBJ1-2	-	TGCGCCAGCAGCTTGTATTCAGGGGAGGAAGGCTACACCTTC	CASSLYSGEEGYTF
TRBV7-8	-	TRBJ1-3	once	TGTGCCAGCAGCTTAGCGATTGCCGGCTCTGGAAACACCATATATTTT	CASSLAIAGSGNTIYF
TRBV6-2/TRBV6-3	-	TRBJ1-5	-	TGTGCCAGCAGTTTCCTTAAGGGCCCTAAACAGCCCCAGCATTTT	CASSFLKGPKQPQHF